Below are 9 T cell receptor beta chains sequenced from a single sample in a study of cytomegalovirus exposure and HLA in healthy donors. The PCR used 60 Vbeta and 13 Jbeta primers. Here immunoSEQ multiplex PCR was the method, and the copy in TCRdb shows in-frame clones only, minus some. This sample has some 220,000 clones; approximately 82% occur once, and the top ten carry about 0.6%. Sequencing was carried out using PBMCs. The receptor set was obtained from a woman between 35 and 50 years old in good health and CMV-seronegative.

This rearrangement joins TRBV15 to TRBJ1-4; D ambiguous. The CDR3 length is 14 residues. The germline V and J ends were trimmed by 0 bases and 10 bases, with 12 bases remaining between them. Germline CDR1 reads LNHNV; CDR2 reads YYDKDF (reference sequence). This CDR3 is CATSRDRKSPKLFF. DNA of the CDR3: TGTGCCACCAGCAGAGATCGTAAGAGTCCAAAACTGTTTTTT.

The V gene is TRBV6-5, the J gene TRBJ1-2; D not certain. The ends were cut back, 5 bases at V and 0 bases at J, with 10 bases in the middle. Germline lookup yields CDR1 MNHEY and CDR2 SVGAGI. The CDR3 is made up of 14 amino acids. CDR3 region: CASSHSLANYGYTF. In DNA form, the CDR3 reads TGTGCCAGCAGTCACAGCTTAGCTAACTATGGCTACACCTTC.

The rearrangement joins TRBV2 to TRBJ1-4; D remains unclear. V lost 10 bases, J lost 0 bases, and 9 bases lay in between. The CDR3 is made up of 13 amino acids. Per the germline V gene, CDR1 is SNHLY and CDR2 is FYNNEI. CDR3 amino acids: CAKNSATNEKLFF. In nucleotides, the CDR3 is TGTGCCAAAAACTCGGCAACTAATGAAAAACTGTTTTTT.

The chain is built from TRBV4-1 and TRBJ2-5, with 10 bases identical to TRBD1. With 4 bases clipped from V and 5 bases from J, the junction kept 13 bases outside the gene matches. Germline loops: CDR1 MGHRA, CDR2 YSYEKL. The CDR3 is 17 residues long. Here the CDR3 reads CASSLGTGEEVPETQYF. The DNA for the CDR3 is TGCGCCAGCAGCCTAGGGACAGGGGAGGAAGTGCCCGAGACCCAGTACTTC.

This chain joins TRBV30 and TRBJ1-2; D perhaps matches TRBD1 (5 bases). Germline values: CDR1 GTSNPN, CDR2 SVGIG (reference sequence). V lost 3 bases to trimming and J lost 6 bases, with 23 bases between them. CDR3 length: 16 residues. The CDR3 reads CAWREGLGRGKNGYTF. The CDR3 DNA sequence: TGTGCCTGGAGGGAGGGGTTAGGTCGAGGGAAGAATGGCTACACCTTC.

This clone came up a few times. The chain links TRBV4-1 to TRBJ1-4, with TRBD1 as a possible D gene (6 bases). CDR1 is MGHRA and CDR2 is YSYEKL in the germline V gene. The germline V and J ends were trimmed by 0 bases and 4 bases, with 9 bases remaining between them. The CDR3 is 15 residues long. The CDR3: CASSQEGTSNEKLFF. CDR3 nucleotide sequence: TGCGCCAGCAGCCAAGAGGGGACAAGTAATGAAAAACTGTTTTTT.

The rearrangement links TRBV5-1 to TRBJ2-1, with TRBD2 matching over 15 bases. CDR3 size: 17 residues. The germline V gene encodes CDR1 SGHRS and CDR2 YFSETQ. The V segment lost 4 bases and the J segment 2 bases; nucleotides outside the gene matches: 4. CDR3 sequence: CASSEGLAGGTYNEQFF. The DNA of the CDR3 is TGCGCCAGCAGCGAGGGACTAGCGGGGGGCACCTACAATGAGCAGTTCTTC.

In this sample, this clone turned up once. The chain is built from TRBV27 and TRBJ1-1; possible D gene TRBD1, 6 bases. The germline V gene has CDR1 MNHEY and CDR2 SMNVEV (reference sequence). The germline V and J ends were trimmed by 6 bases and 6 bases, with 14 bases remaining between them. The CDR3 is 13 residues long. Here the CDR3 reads CASRRLTGSEAFF. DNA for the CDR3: TGTGCCAGCAGGAGACTTACAGGGTCTGAAGCTTTCTTT.

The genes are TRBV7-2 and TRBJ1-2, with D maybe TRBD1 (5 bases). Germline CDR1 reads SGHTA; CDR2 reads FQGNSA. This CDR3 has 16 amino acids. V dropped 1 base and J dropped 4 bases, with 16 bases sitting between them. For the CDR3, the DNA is TGTGCCAGCAGCTTAGGTCCGGCCACAGGTTCCTATGGCTACACCTTC. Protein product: CASSLGPATGSYGYTF.